This TCR beta chain stems from a study of glioma-infiltrating T cells after dendritic cell vaccination (dated by TCRdb to 2015 to 2016). Background for the entire study: Of the approximately 15 glioblastoma patients in the cohort, all drawn from Phase I and II dendritic cell vaccination trials, 9 were newly diagnosed and 6 had recurrent disease. Patients received autologous tumor lysate-pulsed dendritic cell vaccination between about 2002 and 2013. To make the vaccine, monocyte-derived dendritic cells were cultured for approximately 7 days with IL-4 and GM-CSF and then pulsed overnight with autologous tumor lysate. Three intradermal dendritic cell vaccine injections were administered to patients at biweekly intervals in the arm below the axilla. In glioblastoma patients vaccinated with dendritic cells, deep sequencing of TCR beta CDR3 regions served to measure the amount of tumor-infiltrating lymphocytes and to compare repertoires between tumor and blood. Survival after dendritic cell vaccination was correlated with TCR sequencing metrics, such as TIL content and the overlap between tumor and blood repertoires. Paper-wide results and their limitations: The cohort was small and heterogeneous, and full blood and tumor sets were available for few patients, with initial-recurrent tumor pairs available for even fewer patients. Longer time to progression and overall survival after dendritic cell vaccination were predicted by higher estimated pretreatment TIL content. The three-group TCR overlap response model was characterized as speculative, and prospective validation of the model was stated to be required. No direct relationship between TCR clonality and survival was found, suggesting that a diverse polyclonal response may matter.

CDR1 and CDR2 are drawn from the germline V gene (reference sequence): SSHAT, FNYEAQ. The CDR3, from cysteine to phenylalanine, totals 18 residues. This entry keeps only the CDR3 DNA: 54 bases, framed from base 1. This clone came up once. What antigen it recognizes has not been identified. The germline gene is not matched at one end of the junction; a read error may be the cause. The time point tag for this specimen amounts to: after dendritic cell vaccination, including at tumor progression/relapse. To be selected, patients needed enough residual fresh-frozen tumor tissue and more than two years of available survival data. None of the glioblastoma patients carried an isocitrate dehydrogenase mutation, although molecular status otherwise varied. PBMC were collected before vaccination, two weeks after the third vaccination, and at tumor progression when it occurred. The Qiagen DNeasy Blood extraction Kit was used for extraction of genomic DNA.

The immunoSEQ assay amplified TCRB CDR3 regions from about 2 micrograms of genomic DNA, or from all available DNA when less than that amount was available. Multiplex PCR used 60 forward primers for TCR V beta segments and 13 reverse primers for J beta segments. To estimate reads per starting template, synthetic control templates were spiked into each sample at limiting dilution. The Illumina HiSeq System generated sequencing reads of 87 bp. Concerning the study's data processing: PCR and sequencing errors were removed by a nearest neighbor algorithm that merged closely related sequences. TCR overlap was measured as the percentage of unique tumor TCR beta sequences also present in the same patient's peripheral blood. In its TCRdb copy, this immuneACCESS table keeps in-frame sequences only and misses some clones. Where compared with another copy, unresolved V genes explain less than half of these, and the others have no known cause. V, J and clone size are taken as reported in that table, and D and trimming were inferred from the DNA itself. The sample table shows some 90,000 clones, and 75% to 85% are seen once. The ten largest clones capture roughly 2.1% of the sample.

The chain was built from TRBV7-7 and TRBJ2-2, and TRBD2 matches 8 of the central bases. The origin of this receptor is a human donor with glioblastoma. Here the sequenced sample was blood, taken after dendritic cell vaccination. The DNA is TGTGCTAGCAGCTTAGCGGGTGCTCGCGGGAGGCGGACCGGGGAGCTGTTTTTT. Translated, this is CASSLAGARGRRTGELFF.